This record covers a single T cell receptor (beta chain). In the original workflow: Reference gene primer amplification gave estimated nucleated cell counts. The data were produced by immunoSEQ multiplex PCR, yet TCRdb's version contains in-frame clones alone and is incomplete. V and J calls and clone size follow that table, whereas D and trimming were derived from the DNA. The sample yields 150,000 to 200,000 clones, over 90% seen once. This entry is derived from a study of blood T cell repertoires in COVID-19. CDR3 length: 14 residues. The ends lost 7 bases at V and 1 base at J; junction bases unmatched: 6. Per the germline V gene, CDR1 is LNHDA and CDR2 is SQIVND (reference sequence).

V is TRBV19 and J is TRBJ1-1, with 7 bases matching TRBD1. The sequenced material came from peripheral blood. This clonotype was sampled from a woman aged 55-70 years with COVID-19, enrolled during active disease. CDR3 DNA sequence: TGTGCCAGTACCCTGAACAGGGGGAACACTGAAGCTTTCTTT. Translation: CASTLNRGNTEAFF.